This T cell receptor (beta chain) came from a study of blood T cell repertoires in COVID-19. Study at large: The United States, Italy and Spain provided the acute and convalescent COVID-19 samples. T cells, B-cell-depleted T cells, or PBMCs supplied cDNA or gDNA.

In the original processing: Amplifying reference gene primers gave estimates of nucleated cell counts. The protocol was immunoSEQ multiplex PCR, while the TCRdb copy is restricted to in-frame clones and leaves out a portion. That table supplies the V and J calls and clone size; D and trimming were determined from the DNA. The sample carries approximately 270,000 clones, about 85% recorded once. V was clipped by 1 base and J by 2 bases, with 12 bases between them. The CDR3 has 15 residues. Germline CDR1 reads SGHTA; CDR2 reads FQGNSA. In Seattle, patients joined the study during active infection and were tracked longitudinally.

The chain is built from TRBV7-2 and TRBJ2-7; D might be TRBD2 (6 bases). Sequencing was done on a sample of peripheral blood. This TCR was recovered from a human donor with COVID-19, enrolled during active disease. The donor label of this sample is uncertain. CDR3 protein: CASSLVAGRTYEQYF. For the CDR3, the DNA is TGTGCCAGCAGCTTAGTGGCGGGACGCACCTACGAGCAGTACTTC.